This TCR beta chain was documented in a study of blood T cell repertoires in COVID-19. Turning to the study itself: The cDNA or gDNA used as material had been derived from T cells, B-cell-depleted T cells, or PBMCs.

The germline V and J ends were trimmed by 0 bases and 7 bases, with 12 bases remaining between them. The CDR3 is 14 amino acids. The germline CDR1 and CDR2 sequences are LGHNA and YSLEER. Sequenced by immunoSEQ multiplex PCR; TCRdb stores in-frame clones only, minus some. The sample includes under 500,000 clones, nearly 90% of them seen just once. The origin of this receptor is a woman aged 18-30 years with acute COVID-19. The sample comprised PBMCs or T cells enriched from blood (not recorded which). This sequence joins TRBV4-3 and TRBJ1-1; D may be TRBD1 (5 bases). This CDR3 reads CASSQEGGVYEAFF. Here the CDR3 DNA reads TGCGCCAGCAGCCAAGAGGGAGGGGTGTATGAAGCTTTCTTT.